This T cell receptor beta chain originates from a study of PD-L1 blockade in urothelial cancer. Study background: Prior chemotherapy regimens per patient numbered 0 to 3. Blood samples had a median of 141,255 T cells. Study-wide results and limits: Tumor-linked clones in blood grew more by 3 weeks in durable-benefit patients.

The table came from immunoSEQ multiplex PCR; TCRdb's copy has only in-frame clones and leaves some out. This table holds around 45,000 clones, approximately 90% found once. Each patient supplied 1 to 8 pretreatment and on-treatment samples. The V gene end was trimmed by 8 bases and the J gene end by 6 bases; junction bases not matched to a gene: 13. CDR3 length equals 14 residues. Looked up from germline, CDR1 is MNHEY and CDR2 is SMNVEV (reference sequence). Of note for this clone: Its specificity is unknown.

The genes are TRBV27 and TRBJ2-7, with 7 bases fitting TRBD1. This clonotype was obtained from a woman aged 60-70 years with urothelial cancer. This sample comprised PBMCs, obtained around atezolizumab (anti-PD-L1) treatment. Here the CDR3 DNA reads TGTGCCAGCTCACCTCGAGGCACAGGGGCCGAGCAGTACTTC. This codes for CASSPRGTGAEQYF.